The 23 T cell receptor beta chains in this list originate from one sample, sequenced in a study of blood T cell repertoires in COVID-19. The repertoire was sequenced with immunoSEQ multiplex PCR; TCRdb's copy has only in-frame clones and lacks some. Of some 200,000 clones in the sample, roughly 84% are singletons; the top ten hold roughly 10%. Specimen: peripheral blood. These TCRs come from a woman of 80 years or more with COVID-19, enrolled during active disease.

In DNA form, the CDR3 reads TGCAGCGTTGCAGGGGGCAATTGGAACACTGAAGCTTTCTTT. Translated: CSVAGGNWNTEAFF. The chain carries TRBV29-1 and TRBJ1-1; 8 positions match TRBD1. Trimming took 4 bases from V and 1 from J; bases not matched to a gene: 5. This CDR3 is built from 14 residues. Looked up from germline, CDR1 is SQVTM and CDR2 is ANQGSEA.

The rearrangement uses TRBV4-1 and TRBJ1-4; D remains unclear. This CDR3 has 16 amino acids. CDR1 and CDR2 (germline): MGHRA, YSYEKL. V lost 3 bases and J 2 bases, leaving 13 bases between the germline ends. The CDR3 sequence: CASSHLLGPTNEKLFF. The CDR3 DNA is TGCGCCAGCAGCCACCTACTAGGGCCGACTAATGAAAAACTGTTTTTT.

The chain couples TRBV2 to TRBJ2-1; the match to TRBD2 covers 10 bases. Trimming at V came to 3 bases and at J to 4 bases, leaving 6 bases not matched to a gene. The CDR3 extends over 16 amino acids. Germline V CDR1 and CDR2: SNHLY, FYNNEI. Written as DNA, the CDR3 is TGTGCCAGCAGTGACGTCCGGACTAGCGGATACAATGAGCAGTTCTTC. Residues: CASSDVRTSGYNEQFF.

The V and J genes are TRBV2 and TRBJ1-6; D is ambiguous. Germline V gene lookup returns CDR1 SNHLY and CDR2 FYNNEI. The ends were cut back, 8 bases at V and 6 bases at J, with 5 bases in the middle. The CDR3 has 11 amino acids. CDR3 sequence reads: CASQANSPLHF. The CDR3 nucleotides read TGTGCCAGCCAGGCTAATTCACCCCTCCACTTT.

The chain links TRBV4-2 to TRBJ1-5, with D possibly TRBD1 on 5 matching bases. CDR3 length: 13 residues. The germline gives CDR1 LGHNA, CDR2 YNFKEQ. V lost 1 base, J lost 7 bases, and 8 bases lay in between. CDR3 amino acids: CASSQGGEQPQHF. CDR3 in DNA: TGTGCCAGCAGCCAAGGGGGGGAACAGCCCCAGCATTTT.

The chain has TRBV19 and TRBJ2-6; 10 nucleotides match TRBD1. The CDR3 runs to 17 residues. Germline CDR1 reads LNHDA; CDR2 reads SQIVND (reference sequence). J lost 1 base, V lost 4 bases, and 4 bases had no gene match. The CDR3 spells CASSRGQGESGANVLTF. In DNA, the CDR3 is TGTGCCAGTAGTAGAGGACAGGGGGAATCTGGGGCCAACGTCCTGACTTTC.

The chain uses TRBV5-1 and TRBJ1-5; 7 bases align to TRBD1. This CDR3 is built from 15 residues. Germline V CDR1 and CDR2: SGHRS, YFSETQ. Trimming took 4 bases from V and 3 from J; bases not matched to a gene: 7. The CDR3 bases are TGCGCCAGCAGCCCCGGGACAGCAGACAATCAGCCCCAGCATTTT. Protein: CASSPGTADNQPQHF.

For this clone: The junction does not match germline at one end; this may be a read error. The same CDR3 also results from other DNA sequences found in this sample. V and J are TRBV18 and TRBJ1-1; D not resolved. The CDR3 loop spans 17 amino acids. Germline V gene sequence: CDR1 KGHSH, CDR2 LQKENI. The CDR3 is CASSPRRPRGIDTEAFF. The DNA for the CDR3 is TGTGCCAGCTCACCAAGGAGGCCTCGCGGAATTGACACTGAGGCTTTCTTT.

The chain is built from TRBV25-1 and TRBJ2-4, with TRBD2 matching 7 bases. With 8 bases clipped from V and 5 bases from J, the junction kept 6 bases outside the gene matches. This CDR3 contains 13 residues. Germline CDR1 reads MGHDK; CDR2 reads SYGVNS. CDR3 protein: CASREASENIQYF. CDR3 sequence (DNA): TGTGCCAGCCGGGAGGCCAGCGAAAACATTCAGTACTTC.

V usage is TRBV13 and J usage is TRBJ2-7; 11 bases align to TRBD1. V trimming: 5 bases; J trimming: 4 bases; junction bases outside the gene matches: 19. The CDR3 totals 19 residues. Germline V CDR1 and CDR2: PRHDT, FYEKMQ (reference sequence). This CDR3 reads CASSLKGYPGTGGLYEQYF. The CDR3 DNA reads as TGTGCCAGCAGCCTTAAGGGGTACCCGGGGACAGGGGGTCTATACGAGCAGTACTTC.

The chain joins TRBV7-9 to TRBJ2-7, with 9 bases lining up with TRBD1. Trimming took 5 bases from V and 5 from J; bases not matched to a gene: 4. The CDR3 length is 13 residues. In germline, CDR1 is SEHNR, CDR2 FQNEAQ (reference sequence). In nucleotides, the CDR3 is TGTGCCAGCAGCGGTACAGGGGGCCACGAGCAGTACTTC. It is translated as CASSGTGGHEQYF.

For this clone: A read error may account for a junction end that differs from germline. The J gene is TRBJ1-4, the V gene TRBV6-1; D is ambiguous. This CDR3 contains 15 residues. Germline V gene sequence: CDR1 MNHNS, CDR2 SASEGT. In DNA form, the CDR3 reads TGTGCCAGCCGTGAACCTGGGAGAACTAATGAAAAACTGTTTTTT. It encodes CASREPGRTNEKLFF.

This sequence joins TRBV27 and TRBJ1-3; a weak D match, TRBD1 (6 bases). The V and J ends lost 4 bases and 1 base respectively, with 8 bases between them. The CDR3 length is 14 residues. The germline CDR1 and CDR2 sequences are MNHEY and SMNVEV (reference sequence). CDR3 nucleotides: TGTGCCAGCAGTTCACAGGGATCTGGAAACACCATATATTTT. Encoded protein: CASSSQGSGNTIYF.

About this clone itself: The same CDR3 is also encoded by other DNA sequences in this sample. CDR3 protein: CASSLQGGNTGELFF. The CDR3 DNA is TGCGCCAGCAGCCTTCAGGGGGGCAACACCGGGGAGCTGTTTTTT. The V and J genes are TRBV5-1 and TRBJ2-2, with D perhaps matching TRBD1 (7 bases). CDR3 length: 15 amino acids. The V end lost 4 bases, the J end lost 2 bases, and 12 bases lay between the germline ends. Looked up from germline, CDR1 is SGHRS and CDR2 is YFSETQ.

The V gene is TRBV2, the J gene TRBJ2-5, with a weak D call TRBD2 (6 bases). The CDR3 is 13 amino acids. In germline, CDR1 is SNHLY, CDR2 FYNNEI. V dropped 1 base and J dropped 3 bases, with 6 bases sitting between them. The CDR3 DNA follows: TGTGCCAGCAGTGAAGGCGGGAAAGAGACCCAGTACTTC. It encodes CASSEGGKETQYF.

The CDR3 sequence is CASTRTGAYEQYV. For the CDR3, the DNA is TGTGCCAGCACCCGTACAGGGGCCTACGAGCAGTACGTC. The V call is TRBV28, the J call TRBJ2-7; TRBD1 aligns across 7 bases. CDR3 length: 13 amino acids. Germline-derived CDR1 and CDR2 are MDHEN and SYDVKM. With 7 bases clipped from V and 2 bases from J, the junction kept 5 bases outside the gene matches.

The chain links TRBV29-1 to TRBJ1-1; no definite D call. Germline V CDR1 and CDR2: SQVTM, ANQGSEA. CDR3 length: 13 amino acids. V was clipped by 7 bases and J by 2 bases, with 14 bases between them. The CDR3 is CSADPEANTEAFF. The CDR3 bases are TGCAGCGCCGACCCCGAGGCTAACACTGAAGCTTTCTTT.

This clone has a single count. CDR3 coding DNA: TGTGCCAGCAGCGACCGACAGGGACAAAATGAAAAACTGTTTTTT. Translated, it gives CASSDRQGQNEKLFF. The chain is built from TRBV5-6 and TRBJ1-4, with 7 bases lining up with TRBD1. The CDR3 contains 15 residues. Trimming at V came to 4 bases and at J to 5 bases, leaving 8 bases not matched to a gene. Germline V CDR1 and CDR2: SGHDT, YYEEEE.

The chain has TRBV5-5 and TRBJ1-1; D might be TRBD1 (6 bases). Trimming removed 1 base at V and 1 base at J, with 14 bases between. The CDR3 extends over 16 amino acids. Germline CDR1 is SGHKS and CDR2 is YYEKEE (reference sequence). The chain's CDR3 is CASSLRGAKENTEAFF. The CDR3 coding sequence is TGTGCCAGCAGCTTGCGGGGGGCGAAAGAGAACACTGAAGCTTTCTTT. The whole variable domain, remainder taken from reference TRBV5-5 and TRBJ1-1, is DAGVTQSPTHLIKTRGQQVTLRCSPISGHKSVSWYQQVLGQGPQFIFQYYEKEERGRGNFPDRFSARQFPNYSSELNVNALLLGDSALYLCASSLRGAKENTEAFFGQGTRLTVV.

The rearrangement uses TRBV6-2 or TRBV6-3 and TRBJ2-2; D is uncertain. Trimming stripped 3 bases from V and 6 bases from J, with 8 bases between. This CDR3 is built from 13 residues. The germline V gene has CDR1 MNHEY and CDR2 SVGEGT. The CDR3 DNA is TGTGCCAGCAGTTATCTATCCCCCGGGGAGCTGTTTTTT. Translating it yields CASSYLSPGELFF.

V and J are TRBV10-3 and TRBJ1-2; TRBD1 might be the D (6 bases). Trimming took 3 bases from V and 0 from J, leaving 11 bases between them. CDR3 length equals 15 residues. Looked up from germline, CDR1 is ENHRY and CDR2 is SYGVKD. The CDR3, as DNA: TGTGCCATCAGTGACCCGCGGACAGCTAACTATGGCTACACCTTC. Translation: CAISDPRTANYGYTF.

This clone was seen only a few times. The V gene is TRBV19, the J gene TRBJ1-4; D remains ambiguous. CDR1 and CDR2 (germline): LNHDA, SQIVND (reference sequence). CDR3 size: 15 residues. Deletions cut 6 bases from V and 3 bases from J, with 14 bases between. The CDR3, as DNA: TGTGCCAGTAGCCCGAGGGTACTTTCTAATGAAAAACTGTTTTTT. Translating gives CASSPRVLSNEKLFF.

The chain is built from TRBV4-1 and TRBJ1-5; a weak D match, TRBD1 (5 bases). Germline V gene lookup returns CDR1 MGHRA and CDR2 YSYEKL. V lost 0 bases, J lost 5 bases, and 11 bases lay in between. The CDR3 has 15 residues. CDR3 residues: CASSQEGGTHQPQHF. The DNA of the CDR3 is TGCGCCAGCAGCCAAGAAGGCGGGACCCATCAGCCCCAGCATTTT.